Sequencing of this T cell receptor (beta chain) was carried out in a study of vaccination effects on CD4 cells after COVID-19. Study-wide context: Post-vaccine specimens arrived a median 72 days past the second dose. Study-level results: In the late period after vaccination, infection- and vaccine-induced clones contracted markedly.

Ahead of sequencing, the ViraFEST assay grew antigen-specific CD4+ T cells using viral peptide pools. Subsequent to a culture period of less than twelve days, CD4+ T cells were isolated. Subjects were given two BNT162b2 or mRNA-1273 vaccine doses. Peptides at approximately 9.6 ug/ml and IL-2 at about 10 IU/ml were added to around 2 million PBMC per well. Sequencing used immunoSEQ multiplex PCR; TCRdb keeps in-frame clones, though not all of them. This table has tens of thousands of clones, around 73% appearing once. This CDR3 has 14 residues. CDR1 SNHLY and CDR2 FYNNEI come from the germline V gene. V lost 7 bases and J 0 bases, leaving 12 bases between the germline ends. Of note for this clone: Its antigen is not identified.

This chain joins TRBV2 and TRBJ1-1; maybe TRBD1 (5 bases). This TCR derives from a human donor who received a COVID-19 vaccine. The input for sequencing was CD4+ T cells from PBMCs cultured with HCoV-229E spike peptides, taken after COVID-19 vaccination. The CDR3 nucleotides read TGTGCCAGCATTCAGACAGAGTTGAACACTGAAGCTTTCTTT. This gives the protein CASIQTELNTEAFF.